This T cell receptor (beta chain) was captured by sequencing in a study of beta chain features in type 1 diabetes. As for this clone: Its antigen remains unidentified.

Every isolated RNA sample was fully reverse transcribed, so sequencing captured expressed TCRB transcripts. Clones were sequenced by immunoSEQ multiplex PCR, and TCRdb holds only the in-frame ones, with some missing. The sample lists more than 120,000 clones, 13% occurring once. The CDR3 runs to 14 residues. Germline lookup yields CDR1 SGHRS and CDR2 YFSETQ. After removal of 3 bases from V and 10 bases from J, the junction contained 7 bases not matched to a gene. Study observations and caveats: Moderate yet significant TCRB CDR3 shortening was seen in Type 1 diabetes patients in all four CD4+ subsets.

This receptor was taken from a man aged 18-30 years with type 1 diabetes. The sample taken for sequencing was central memory CD4+ T cells from blood. The chain carries TRBV5-1 and TRBJ1-6; 7 bases fit TRBD1. CDR3 DNA sequence: TGCGCCAGCAGCTCATTCGGGACAGAGTCACCCCTCCACTTT. Translating it yields CASSSFGTESPLHF. The variable domain in full, completed from reference TRBV5-1 and TRBJ1-6, reads KAGVTQTPRYLIKTRGQQVTLSCSPISGHRSVSWYQQTPGQGLQFLFEYFSETQRNKGNFPGRFSGRQFSNSRSEMNVSTLELGDSALYLCASSSFGTESPLHFGNGTRLTVT.